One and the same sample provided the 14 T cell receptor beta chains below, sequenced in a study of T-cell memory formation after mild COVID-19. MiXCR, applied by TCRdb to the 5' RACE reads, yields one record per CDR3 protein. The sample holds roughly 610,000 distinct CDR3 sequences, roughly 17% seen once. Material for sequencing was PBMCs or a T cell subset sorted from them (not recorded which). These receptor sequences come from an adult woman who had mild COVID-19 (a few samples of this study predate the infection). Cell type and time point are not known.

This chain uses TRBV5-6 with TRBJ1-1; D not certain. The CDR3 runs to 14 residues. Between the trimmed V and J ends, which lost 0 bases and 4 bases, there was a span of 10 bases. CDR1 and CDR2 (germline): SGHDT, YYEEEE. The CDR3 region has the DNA TGTGCCAGCAGCTTGGGAGACTCAGGCACTGAAGCTTTCTTT. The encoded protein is CASSLGDSGTEAFF.

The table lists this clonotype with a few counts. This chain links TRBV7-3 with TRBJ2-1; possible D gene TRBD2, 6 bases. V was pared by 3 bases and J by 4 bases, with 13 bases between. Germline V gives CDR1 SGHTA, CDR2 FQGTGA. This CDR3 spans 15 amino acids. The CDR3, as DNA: TGTGCCAGCAGCTTCGGGGGTCCTCCGTACAATGAGCAGTTCTTC. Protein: CASSFGGPPYNEQFF.

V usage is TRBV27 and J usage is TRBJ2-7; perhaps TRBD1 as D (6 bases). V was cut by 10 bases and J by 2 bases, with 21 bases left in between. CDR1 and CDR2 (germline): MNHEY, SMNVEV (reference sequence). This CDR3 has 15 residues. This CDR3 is CAIAKSRTEPYEQYF. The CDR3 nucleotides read TGTGCCATCGCTAAAAGCCGGACAGAGCCCTACGAGCAGTACTTC.

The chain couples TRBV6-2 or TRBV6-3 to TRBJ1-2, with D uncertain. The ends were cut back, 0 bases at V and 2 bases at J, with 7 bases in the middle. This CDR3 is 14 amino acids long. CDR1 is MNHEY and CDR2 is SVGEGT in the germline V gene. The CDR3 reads CASSYSIENYGYTF. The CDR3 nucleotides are TGTGCCAGCAGTTACTCGATCGAGAACTATGGCTACACCTTC.

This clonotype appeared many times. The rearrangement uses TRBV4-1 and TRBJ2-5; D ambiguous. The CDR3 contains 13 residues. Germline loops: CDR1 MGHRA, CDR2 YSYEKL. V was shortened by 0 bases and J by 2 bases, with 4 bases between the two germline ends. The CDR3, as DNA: TGCGCCAGCAGCCAAGAGCGACAAGAGACCCAGTACTTC. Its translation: CASSQERQETQYF.

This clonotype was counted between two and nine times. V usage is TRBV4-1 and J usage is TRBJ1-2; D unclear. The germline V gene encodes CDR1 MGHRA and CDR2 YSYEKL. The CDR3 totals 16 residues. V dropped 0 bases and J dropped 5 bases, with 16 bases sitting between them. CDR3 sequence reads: CASSQDPPLGGYGYTF. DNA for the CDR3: TGCGCCAGCAGCCAAGATCCACCCTTGGGAGGGTATGGCTACACCTTC.

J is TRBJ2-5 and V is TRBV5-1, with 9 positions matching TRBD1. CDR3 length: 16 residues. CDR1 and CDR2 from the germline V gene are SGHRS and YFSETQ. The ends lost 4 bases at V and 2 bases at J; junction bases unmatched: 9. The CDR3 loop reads CASSAPRDRAQETQYF. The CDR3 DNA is TGCGCCAGCAGCGCTCCCCGGGACAGGGCTCAAGAGACCCAGTACTTC.

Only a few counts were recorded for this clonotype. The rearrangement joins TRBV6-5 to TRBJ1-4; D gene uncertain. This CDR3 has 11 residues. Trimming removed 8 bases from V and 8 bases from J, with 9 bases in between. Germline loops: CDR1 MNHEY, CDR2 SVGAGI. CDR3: CASGTREKLFF. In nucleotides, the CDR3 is TGTGCCAGCGGCACCAGGGAAAAACTGTTTTTT.

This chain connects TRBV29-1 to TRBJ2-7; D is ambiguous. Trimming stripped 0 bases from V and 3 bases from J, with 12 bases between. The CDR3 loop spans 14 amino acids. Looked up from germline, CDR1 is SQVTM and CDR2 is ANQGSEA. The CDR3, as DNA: TGCAGCGTTGAAGATCCTTCTCGAATCTACGAGCAGTACTTC. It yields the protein CSVEDPSRIYEQYF.

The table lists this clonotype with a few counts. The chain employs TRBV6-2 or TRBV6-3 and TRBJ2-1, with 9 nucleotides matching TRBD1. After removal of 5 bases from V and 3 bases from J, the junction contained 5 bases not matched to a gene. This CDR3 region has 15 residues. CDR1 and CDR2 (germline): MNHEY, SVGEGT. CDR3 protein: CASSKGTGRYNEQFF. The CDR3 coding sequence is TGTGCCAGCAGTAAAGGGACAGGGCGCTACAATGAGCAGTTCTTC.

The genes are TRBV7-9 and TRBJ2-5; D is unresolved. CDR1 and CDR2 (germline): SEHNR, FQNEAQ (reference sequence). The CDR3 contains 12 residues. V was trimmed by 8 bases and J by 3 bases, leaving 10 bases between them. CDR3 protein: CASAVAKETQYF. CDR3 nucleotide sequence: TGTGCCAGCGCGGTGGCAAAAGAGACCCAGTACTTC.

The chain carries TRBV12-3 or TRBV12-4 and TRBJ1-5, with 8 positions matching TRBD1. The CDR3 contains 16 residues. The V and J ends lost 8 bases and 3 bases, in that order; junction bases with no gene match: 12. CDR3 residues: CASGTRQGNLNQPQHF. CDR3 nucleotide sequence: TGTGCCAGCGGAACTAGACAGGGGAACCTCAATCAGCCCCAGCATTTT.

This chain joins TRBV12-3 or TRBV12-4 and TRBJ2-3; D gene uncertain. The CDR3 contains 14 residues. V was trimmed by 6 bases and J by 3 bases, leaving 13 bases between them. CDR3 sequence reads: CASSLYFGTDTQYF. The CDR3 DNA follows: TGTGCCAGCAGCCTCTACTTTGGAACAGATACGCAGTATTTT.

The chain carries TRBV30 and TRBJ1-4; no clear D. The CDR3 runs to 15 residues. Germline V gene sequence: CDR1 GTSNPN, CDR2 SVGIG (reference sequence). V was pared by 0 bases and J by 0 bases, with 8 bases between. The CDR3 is CAWSVRGTTNEKLFF. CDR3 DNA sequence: TGTGCCTGGAGTGTACGTGGCACAACTAATGAAAAACTGTTTTTT.